This is a list of T cell receptor beta chains from one sample in a study of spatial heterogeneity in lung cancer. TCRdb fed the 5' RACE reads into MiXCR, producing one record per CDR3 protein. The table has 5,200 or so distinct CDR3 sequences, 3% to 4% seen once. Material: lung tumor tissue, obtained at surgery. These TCRs come from a female donor with early-stage non-small cell lung cancer. Both conserved end residues are part of each CDR3. D genes are given only for firm matches. Expanded clones get a size class; other rows say once, few or many, or leave the size out.

DNA | CDR3 | D | J | length | V | size
TGTGCCAGCAGCCAAGATGGGGGGACTCTAGCCAAAAACATTCAGTACTTC | CASSQDGGTLAKNIQYF | . | TRBJ2-4 | 17 | TRBV4-2 | medium-sized
TGTGCCAGAAGCGTGGGACGGACAGGGGGCATAGGCGAGCAGTACTTC | CARSVGRTGGIGEQYF | TRBD1 | TRBJ2-7 | 16 | TRBV6-2/TRBV6-3 | .
TGTGCCAGTACCCCACAGGGACCTGGGGCCAACGTCCTGACTTTC | CASTPQGPGANVLTF | . | TRBJ2-6 | 15 | TRBV19 | many
TGTGCCAGCAGCTACCAAGAGACCCAGTACTTC | CASSYQETQYF | . | TRBJ2-5 | 11 | TRBV12-3/TRBV12-4 | medium-sized
TGTGCCAGCAGTTACCACCATTCGCGGTGGGGTGAAGCTTTCTTT | CASSYHHSRWGEAFF | . | TRBJ1-1 | 15 | TRBV27 | few
TGTGCCAGCAGCCTCCGGGACAGGGGGGGGACCGGGGAGCTGTTTTTT | CASSLRDRGGTGELFF | TRBD1 | TRBJ2-2 | 16 | TRBV4-2 | .
TGTGCCAGCAGCCCAGGGGTACCTAGCGGGAGTTACGAGCAGTACTTC | CASSPGVPSGSYEQYF | TRBD2 | TRBJ2-7 | 16 | TRBV9 | many
TGCGCCAGCAGCTTAGCGGGAGGGCCGCGGGAGACCCAGTACTTC | CASSLAGGPRETQYF | TRBD2 | TRBJ2-5 | 15 | TRBV5-1 | many
TGTGCCAGCAGTGAAGCGGGCGCCGGGACAGGGGGAAAAGGGGATCAGCCCCAGCATTTT | CASSEAGAGTGGKGDQPQHF | TRBD1 | TRBJ1-5 | 20 | TRBV6-1 | medium-sized
TGTGCCAGCTCCCCGGGAGAGACCCAGTACTTC | CASSPGETQYF | . | TRBJ2-5 | 11 | TRBV18 | many
TGTGCCAGCAGTTTAGCTGGAGGTGGCTACACCTTC | CASSLAGGGYTF | . | TRBJ1-2 | 12 | TRBV12-3/TRBV12-4 | few
TGTGCCAGCAGCTTGGAGGACAGGGGTAATCAGCCCCAGCATTTT | CASSLEDRGNQPQHF | TRBD1 | TRBJ1-5 | 15 | TRBV5-5 | many
TGTGCCAGCAGTGAACCAATGACTAGTGGTGAGCAGTTCTTC | CASSEPMTSGEQFF | . | TRBJ2-1 | 14 | TRBV2 | medium-sized
TGTGCCAGCAGCGCCCATGGAGACTACAATGAGCAGTTCTTC | CASSAHGDYNEQFF | . | TRBJ2-1 | 14 | TRBV7-6 | many
TGTGCCAGCAGTTTAGTGGGGACAGGGGATCCCGGGCAGTACTTC | CASSLVGTGDPGQYF | TRBD1 | TRBJ2-7 | 15 | TRBV27 | many
TGTGCCAGCAGCCGACTTGATTTCAGCTCCTACGAGCAGTACTTC | CASSRLDFSSYEQYF | . | TRBJ2-7 | 15 | TRBV7-2 | many
TGTGCCAGCAGCCCAGGGGCTACTGAAGCTTTCTTT | CASSPGATEAFF | . | TRBJ1-1 | 12 | TRBV9 | medium-sized
TGTGCCAGCAGCGGGACAGGGATTTCCTACGAGCAGTACTTC | CASSGTGISYEQYF | TRBD1 | TRBJ2-7 | 14 | TRBV3-1 | many